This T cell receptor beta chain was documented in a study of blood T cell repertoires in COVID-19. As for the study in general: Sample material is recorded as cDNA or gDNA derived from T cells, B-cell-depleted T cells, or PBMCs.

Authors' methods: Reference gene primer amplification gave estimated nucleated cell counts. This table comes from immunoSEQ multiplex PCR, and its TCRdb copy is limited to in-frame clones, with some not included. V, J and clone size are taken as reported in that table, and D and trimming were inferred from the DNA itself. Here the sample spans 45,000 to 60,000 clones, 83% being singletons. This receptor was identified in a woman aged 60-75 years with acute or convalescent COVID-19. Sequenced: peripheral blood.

The CDR3 loop reads CATLEVGSQHF. CDR3 DNA sequence: TGTGCCACCCTCGAGGTGGGTTCCCAGCATTTT. The chain combines TRBV6-5 with TRBJ1-5; D gene ambiguous. Looked up from germline, CDR1 is MNHEY and CDR2 is SVGAGI. The CDR3 consists of 11 residues. V dropped 10 bases and J dropped 11 bases, with 15 bases sitting between them.